Below, 21 T cell receptor beta chains from the same sample are listed, as sequenced in a study of blood T cell repertoires in COVID-19. Assay: immunoSEQ multiplex PCR; the TCRdb copy retains only in-frame clones and omits some. In the table there are approximately 140,000 clones, 84% of which are singletons. Sequencing was carried out using PBMCs or T cells enriched from blood (not recorded which). These receptors were taken from a woman aged 50 to 65 with acute COVID-19.

The J gene is TRBJ2-1, the V gene TRBV10-2, with 7 nucleotides matching TRBD2. Germline V gene sequence: CDR1 WSHSY, CDR2 SAAADI. The J segment lost 7 bases and the V segment lost 5 bases, leaving 11 bases of the junction unmatched. CDR3 size: 15 residues. The CDR3 DNA reads TGCGCCAGCAGTTGGTCGGGGGGAATAGAAAATGAGCAGTTCTTC. Its protein is CASSWSGGIENEQFF.

J is TRBJ2-2 and V is TRBV2, with 7 positions matching TRBD1. V shed 6 bases and J 5 bases; nucleotides not matched to a gene: 9. CDR3 length: 15 amino acids. Germline CDR1 is SNHLY and CDR2 is FYNNEI. This CDR3 is CASRVGQVKTGELFF. The CDR3 DNA is TGTGCCAGCAGAGTCGGACAGGTGAAAACCGGGGAGCTGTTTTTT.

The J gene is TRBJ1-5, the V gene TRBV24-1, with 7 bases matching TRBD1. The length of the CDR3 is 17 residues. Germline V lookup: CDR1 KGHDR, CDR2 SFDVKD. V was pared by 4 bases and J by 3 bases, with 11 bases of the junction left unmatched. CDR3 DNA sequence: TGTGCCACCAGTGACTCCCGGGTAACAGGGGACAATCAGCCCCAGCATTTT. Protein sequence: CATSDSRVTGDNQPQHF.

The rearrangement joins TRBV7-2 to TRBJ2-1, with 13 bases fitting TRBD2. The CDR3 is 16 amino acids. Losses at the gene ends were 6 bases for V and 8 bases for J; bases not matched to a gene: 10. Germline CDR1 and CDR2: SGHTA and FQGNSA. The CDR3 DNA is TGTGCCAGCAGACAAACCGGGACTAGCGGGACGCATGAGCAGTTCTTC. Residues: CASRQTGTSGTHEQFF.

The V call is TRBV7-3, the J call TRBJ2-7; 12 bases line up with TRBD2. The CDR3 sequence is 16 residues long. Trimming took 1 base from V and 4 from J; bases not matched to a gene: 5. Germline V gives CDR1 SGHTA, CDR2 FQGTGA. As DNA, the CDR3 is TGTGCCAGCAGCTTAAGCCCCCTAGCGGGAGGGTACGAGCAGTACTTC. Translated, it gives CASSLSPLAGGYEQYF.

This clone appeared once. The chain is built from TRBV7-3 and TRBJ2-3; D is perhaps TRBD2 (6 bases). Germline V lookup: CDR1 SGHTA, CDR2 FQGTGA. Between the trimmed V and J ends, which lost 5 bases and 0 bases, there was a span of 12 bases. The length of the CDR3 is 15 residues. CDR3 region: CASSKLATSTDTQYF. The DNA for the CDR3 is TGTGCCAGCAGCAAGCTAGCGACTAGCACAGATACGCAGTATTTT.

This clone has just a few counts. The chain couples TRBV2 to TRBJ2-1; D not certain. V lost 7 bases and J 6 bases, leaving 10 bases between the germline ends. The V gene's germline CDR1 is SNHLY and CDR2 FYNNEI. The CDR3 length is 12 residues. CDR3 region: CASTPRGNEQFF. As DNA, the CDR3 is TGTGCCAGCACCCCCCGCGGCAATGAGCAGTTCTTC.

V usage is TRBV27 and J usage is TRBJ2-7; D call uncertain. Per the germline V gene, CDR1 is MNHEY and CDR2 is SMNVEV (reference sequence). CDR3 length equals 13 residues. V was cut by 0 bases and J by 5 bases, with 8 bases left in between. CDR3 region: CASSLSWAHEQYF. The CDR3 region has the DNA TGTGCCAGCAGTTTATCTTGGGCCCACGAGCAGTACTTC.

The gene calls are TRBV11-2 and TRBJ2-7; 12 bases are shared with TRBD2. The CDR3 has 16 residues. Germline V gene lookup returns CDR1 SGHAT and CDR2 FQNNGV. The junction had 3 bases not matched to a gene; V was cut back by 3 bases and J by 0 bases. The CDR3 reads CASSFLAGGSSYEQYF. The CDR3 DNA sequence: TGTGCCAGCAGCTTCCTAGCGGGAGGGAGCTCCTACGAGCAGTACTTC.

This chain joins TRBV7-2 and TRBJ1-6, with D perhaps TRBD1 (5 bases). This CDR3 is built from 15 residues. Per the germline V gene, CDR1 is SGHTA and CDR2 is FQGNSA. V dropped 1 base and J dropped 10 bases, with 14 bases sitting between them. Written as DNA, the CDR3 is TGTGCCAGCAGCTTAGGCCCCCGGGGGAACTCACCCCTCCACTTT. It yields the protein CASSLGPRGNSPLHF. The variable domain in full, completed from reference TRBV7-2 and TRBJ1-6, reads GAGVSQSPSNKVTEKGKDVELRCDPISGHTALYWYRQSLGQGLEFLIYFQGNSAPDKSGLPSDRFSAERTGGSVSTLTIQRTQQEDSAVYLCASSLGPRGNSPLHFGNGTRLTVT.

V and J are TRBV2 and TRBJ1-5; D is undetermined. The V end was cut by 4 bases, the J end by 8 bases, with 9 bases between. The CDR3 has 12 amino acids. The germline CDR1 and CDR2 sequences are SNHLY and FYNNEI. In DNA form, the CDR3 reads TGTGCCAGCAGTGCCGGTAGAGAGCCCCAGCATTTT. Translating gives CASSAGREPQHF.

CDR3 bases: TGTGCCAGCAGCCATGTGGGCGACGAGGAGACCCAGTACTTC. Protein product: CASSHVGDEETQYF. This sequence joins TRBV7-3 and TRBJ2-5; D call uncertain. This CDR3 spans 14 amino acids. Germline assignment: CDR1 SGHTA and CDR2 FQGTGA. Trimming removed 5 bases at V and 5 bases at J, with 15 bases between.

The genes are TRBV6-5 and TRBJ1-1, with TRBD1 matching 7 bases. Per germline, CDR1 MNHEY and CDR2 SVGAGI. The CDR3 runs to 13 residues. Germline trimming cut 7 bases from V and 0 bases from J; bases unmatched to any gene: 2. The CDR3 loop is CASTGQVNTEAFF. Here the CDR3 DNA reads TGTGCCAGCACTGGACAGGTGAACACTGAAGCTTTCTTT.

The chain recombines TRBV5-4 with TRBJ2-5, with D possibly being TRBD1 (6 bases). The CDR3 runs to 16 residues. V was clipped by 4 bases and J by 3 bases, with 19 bases between them. The germline V gene encodes CDR1 SGHNT and CDR2 YYREEE (reference sequence). The CDR3 DNA follows: TGTGCCAGCAGCCACAGGGTGGGGTTGGAGGAAGAGACCCAGTACTTC. Amino acids: CASSHRVGLEEETQYF.

The chain has TRBV5-1 and TRBJ1-1; 9 bases are a match to TRBD1. The CDR3 length is 15 residues. Germline V lookup: CDR1 SGHRS, CDR2 YFSETQ. Losses at the gene ends were 4 bases for V and 4 bases for J; bases not matched to a gene: 8. The CDR3 spells CASSRTGEVGTEAFF. As DNA, the CDR3 is TGCGCCAGCAGCCGGACAGGGGAAGTCGGCACTGAAGCTTTCTTT.

The chain recombines TRBV28 with TRBJ2-3; no definite D call. Per germline, CDR1 MDHEN and CDR2 SYDVKM. This CDR3 has 13 residues. V lost 4 bases and J 5 bases, leaving 10 bases between the germline ends. CDR3 residues: CASSSPPGDTQYF. The CDR3 nucleotides are TGTGCCAGCAGTTCCCCTCCCGGAGATACGCAGTATTTT.

This clone was counted between two and nine times. The rearrangement uses TRBV11-2 and TRBJ1-3; 7 bases are a match to TRBD1. The V gene end was trimmed by 2 bases and the J gene end by 2 bases; junction bases not matched to a gene: 0. Germline-derived CDR1 and CDR2 are SGHAT and FQNNGV. The CDR3 runs to 14 residues. The CDR3 sequence: CASSLQGAGNTIYF. The CDR3 DNA follows: TGTGCCAGCAGCTTACAGGGGGCTGGAAACACCATATATTTT.

V and J are TRBV7-8 and TRBJ2-7, with D perhaps matching TRBD1 (5 bases). This CDR3 has 13 residues. CDR1 is SGHVS, CDR2 FQNEAQ, per germline. Trimming removed 1 base from V and 2 bases from J, with 6 bases in between. In DNA, the CDR3 is TGTGCCAGCAGCTTAGTGGACACCTACGAGCAGTACTTC. Protein sequence: CASSLVDTYEQYF.

The CDR3: CASRGGLAGVYEQYF. The CDR3 coding sequence is TGTGCCAGCAGGGGGGGACTAGCGGGAGTCTACGAGCAGTACTTC. The chain has TRBV28 and TRBJ2-7; 14 bases fit TRBD2. Germline CDR1 reads MDHEN; CDR2 reads SYDVKM. There are 15 residues in the CDR3. V dropped 6 bases and J dropped 3; count of bases not matched to a gene: 4.

This sequence joins TRBV19 and TRBJ2-3; 9 positions match TRBD1. Per germline, CDR1 LNHDA and CDR2 SQIVND (reference sequence). Germline trimming cut 2 bases from V and 6 bases from J; bases unmatched to any gene: 6. This CDR3 is 15 amino acids long. CDR3 DNA: TGTGCCAGTAGTATAAGGACAGGGGAGCGTGATACGCAGTATTTT. Encoded protein: CASSIRTGERDTQYF.

This sequence joins TRBV5-1 and TRBJ2-1, with D maybe TRBD1 (5 bases). The V gene's germline CDR1 is SGHRS and CDR2 YFSETQ. The length of the CDR3 is 11 residues. V was cut by 0 bases and J by 13 bases, with 8 bases left in between. CDR3 protein: CASSLEGPQFF. The CDR3 nucleotides are TGCGCCAGCAGCTTGGAGGGGCCCCAGTTCTTC. Full variable domain (remainder filled in from reference TRBV5-1 and TRBJ2-1): KAGVTQTPRYLIKTRGQQVTLSCSPISGHRSVSWYQQTPGQGLQFLFEYFSETQRNKGNFPGRFSGRQFSNSRSEMNVSTLELGDSALYLCASSLEGPQFFGPGTRLTVL.